These 28 T cell receptor beta chains were sequenced from one sample in a study of blood T cell repertoires in COVID-19. Method: immunoSEQ multiplex PCR; TCRdb's copy keeps in-frame clones and lacks some. The sample holds fewer than 250,000 clones, over 80% seen once. Sample: peripheral blood. These TCRs come from a woman in her fifties or sixties with active or convalescent COVID-19.

This clone was seen only once. The gene calls are TRBV30 and TRBJ2-3; 8 bases match TRBD2. CDR1 is GTSNPN and CDR2 is SVGIG in the germline V gene (reference sequence). The CDR3 is 11 amino acids. With 0 bases clipped from V and 14 bases from J, the junction kept 4 bases outside the gene matches. CDR3 coding DNA: TGTGCCTGGAGTGTCGGGACTAGTAGGTATTTT. This encodes CAWSVGTSRYF.

The CDR3 nucleotides are TGTGCCAGTACAGTGGACAGTTACTATGGCTACACCTTC. Amino acids: CASTVDSYYGYTF. The chain uses TRBV19 and TRBJ1-2; possibly TRBD1 for D (6 bases). The CDR3 extends over 13 amino acids. Germline assignment: CDR1 LNHDA and CDR2 SQIVND (reference sequence). Trimming left V 7 bases short and J 3 bases short, with 12 bases between.

V and J are TRBV7-8 and TRBJ1-5, with a weak D call TRBD1 (5 bases). Germline values: CDR1 SGHVS, CDR2 FQNEAQ. There are 13 residues in the CDR3. V was shortened by 4 bases and J by 3 bases, with 7 bases between the two germline ends. Here the CDR3 DNA reads TGTGCCAGCAGCTGGGACTTCAATCAGCCCCAGCATTTT. This translates into CASSWDFNQPQHF.

The rearrangement links TRBV19 to TRBJ2-7; TRBD1 aligns across 8 bases. The CDR3 contains 16 residues. CDR1 and CDR2 (germline): LNHDA, SQIVND (reference sequence). J was trimmed by 3 bases and V by 3 bases; bases with no gene match: 10. CDR3 sequence: CASSIFGQGMDYEQYV. The CDR3 nucleotides are TGTGCCAGTAGTATTTTCGGACAGGGAATGGACTACGAGCAGTACGTC.

The chain has TRBV15 and TRBJ1-1; a possible D gene is TRBD1 (5 bases). Germline-derived CDR1 and CDR2 are LNHNV and YYDKDF (reference sequence). The CDR3 sequence is 14 residues long. V lost 5 bases and J lost 4, with 14 bases in between. CDR3 bases: TGTGCCACCAGCGCAGGAGGGGTACTCACTGAAGCTTTCTTT. It specifies CATSAGGVLTEAFF.

The V gene is TRBV30, the J gene TRBJ1-2; D ambiguous. Germline V gene data show CDR1 as GTSNPN and CDR2 as SVGIG (reference sequence). The CDR3 contains 12 residues. V was trimmed by 0 bases and J by 8 bases, leaving 10 bases between them. CDR3 nucleotides: TGTGCCTGGAGTGTGGGTCTGAGGGGCTACACCTTC. Protein product: CAWSVGLRGYTF.

The chain joins TRBV30 to TRBJ2-7; D is unresolved. CDR1 is GTSNPN, CDR2 SVGIG, per germline (reference sequence). Trimming took 2 bases from V and 4 from J, leaving 6 bases between them. The CDR3 is made up of 11 amino acids. CDR3 residues: CAWSSQYEQYF. DNA for the CDR3: TGTGCCTGGAGTTCCCAGTACGAGCAGTACTTC.

The chain employs TRBV30 and TRBJ2-5; a possible D gene is TRBD2 (5 bases). CDR1 and CDR2 (germline): GTSNPN, SVGIG (reference sequence). The V gene lost 3 bases and the J gene lost 7 bases, with 24 bases spanning the gap. There are 16 residues in the CDR3. The CDR3 sequence is CAWRSGSGRIRGTQYF. The CDR3 nucleotides are TGTGCCTGGAGGTCTGGGTCGGGCCGGATTCGGGGGACCCAGTACTTC.

This clone was seen only once. The chain is built from TRBV11-2 and TRBJ2-3; 8 nucleotides match TRBD2. Germline CDR1 is SGHAT and CDR2 is FQNNGV. The CDR3 has 16 residues. Germline trimming cut 2 bases from V and 3 bases from J; bases unmatched to any gene: 7. CDR3 in amino acids: CASSLNSGAGTDTQYF. Written as DNA, the CDR3 is TGTGCCAGCAGCTTAAATAGCGGGGCCGGGACAGATACGCAGTATTTT.

The chain links TRBV3-1 (or the pseudogene TRBV3-2) to TRBJ2-3; D possibly corresponds to TRBD2 (5 bases). The CDR3 covers 16 residues. Germline CDR1 is LGHDT and CDR2 is YNNKEL (reference sequence). Trimming stripped 1 base from V and 2 bases from J, with 13 bases between. CDR3 loop: CASSQALAPDTDTQYF. The CDR3 DNA sequence: TGTGCCAGCAGCCAAGCCCTAGCCCCAGACACAGATACGCAGTATTTT.

The chain carries TRBV27 and TRBJ1-1; 10 bases fit TRBD1. Germline CDR1 is MNHEY and CDR2 is SMNVEV (reference sequence). With 5 bases clipped from V and 2 bases from J, the junction kept 8 bases outside the gene matches. The CDR3 length is 16 residues. The DNA of the CDR3 is TGTGCCAGCAGTCCTCGGACAGGGGGAGGTAACACTGAAGCTTTCTTT. It is translated as CASSPRTGGGNTEAFF.

This chain uses TRBV7-6 with TRBJ2-1; D unresolved. Trimming left V 1 base short and J 8 bases short, with 12 bases between. CDR1 is SGHVS, CDR2 FNYEAQ, per germline. The CDR3 loop spans 14 amino acids. The CDR3 is CASSLGHQSDEQFF. CDR3 DNA: TGTGCCAGCAGCTTAGGTCACCAATCGGATGAGCAGTTCTTC.

V and J are TRBV5-1 and TRBJ1-6, with TRBD1 identical over 11 bases. Germline-derived CDR1 and CDR2 are SGHRS and YFSETQ. J lost 8 bases, V lost 3 bases, and 1 base had no gene match. CDR3 length equals 14 residues. The CDR3 spells CASSWTGGDSPLHF. In DNA form, the CDR3 reads TGCGCCAGCAGCTGGACAGGGGGCGATTCACCCCTCCACTTT.

CDR3 sequence (DNA): TGCGCCAGCAGCTTGACTAGCGGGGATTCAGATACGCAGTATTTT. This sequence encodes CASSLTSGDSDTQYF. This chain links TRBV5-1 with TRBJ2-3, with 10 bases aligning to TRBD2. V gave up 1 base and J gave up 4 bases; unmatched junction bases: 3. The CDR3 totals 15 residues. The germline V gene has CDR1 SGHRS and CDR2 YFSETQ.

The rearrangement uses TRBV5-1 and TRBJ1-1; D gene unclear. The CDR3 covers 15 residues. Germline lookup yields CDR1 SGHRS and CDR2 YFSETQ. V was trimmed by 5 bases and J by 0 bases, leaving 14 bases between them. The CDR3 protein is CASRRAAPMNTEAFF. CDR3 bases: TGCGCCAGCAGGAGGGCAGCTCCTATGAACACTGAAGCTTTCTTT.

The V gene is TRBV4-1, the J gene TRBJ1-6; D unclear. Germline V gives CDR1 MGHRA, CDR2 YSYEKL. With 2 bases removed from V and 0 bases from J, the gap between germline ends came to 11 bases. The CDR3 runs 17 residues. The DNA of the CDR3 is TGCGCCAGCAGCCAAATGGAGTCAAGCTCCTATAATTCACCCCTCCACTTT. Amino acids: CASSQMESSSYNSPLHF.

V usage is TRBV29-1 and J usage is TRBJ1-1; possibly TRBD1 for D (6 bases). The CDR3 is made up of 12 amino acids. Trimming shortened V by 4 bases and J by 1 base, and 7 bases separated the two germline ends. Germline V gene sequence: CDR1 SQVTM, CDR2 ANQGSEA. The CDR3 region is CSVGGGNTEAFF. CDR3 nucleotide sequence: TGCAGCGTTGGAGGGGGGAACACTGAAGCTTTCTTT.

This clone was recorded a few times. This chain joins TRBV11-3 and TRBJ2-7, with TRBD1 identical over 9 bases. Trimming took 0 bases from V and 6 from J; bases not matched to a gene: 6. Germline V gene data show CDR1 as SGHNT and CDR2 as YENEEA. The CDR3 is made up of 15 amino acids. CDR3 DNA sequence: TGTGCCAGCAGCTTAGAGGGACAGGGATTTGGCGAGCAGTACTTC. Amino acid sequence: CASSLEGQGFGEQYF.

In its sample, this clone was seen once. The same CDR3 also results from other DNA sequences found in this sample. This chain uses TRBV5-1 with TRBJ2-2; D may be TRBD1 (5 bases). V lost 0 bases and J lost 4, with 7 bases in between. The germline V gene encodes CDR1 SGHRS and CDR2 YFSETQ. The length of the CDR3 is 14 residues. The CDR3 sequence is CASSLDRRTGELFF. CDR3 nucleotide sequence: TGCGCCAGCAGCTTGGACAGGCGCACCGGGGAGCTGTTTTTT.

The rearrangement joins TRBV29-1 to TRBJ2-1; D perhaps matches TRBD1 (5 bases). Between the trimmed V and J ends, which lost 5 bases and 2 bases, there was a span of 10 bases. Germline V CDR1 and CDR2: SQVTM, ANQGSEA. CDR3 length: 13 residues. Here the CDR3 DNA reads TGCAGCGTTCGACAGAAGACCTACAATGAGCAGTTCTTC. Protein product: CSVRQKTYNEQFF.

The J gene is TRBJ2-1, the V gene TRBV10-1, with no clear D. Germline CDR1 is WNHNN and CDR2 is SYGVQD (reference sequence). The length of the CDR3 is 14 residues. V was shortened by 0 bases and J by 8 bases, with 11 bases between the two germline ends. This CDR3 reads CASSESSSLHEQFF. The CDR3 bases are TGCGCCAGCAGTGAGTCGAGTAGTCTCCATGAGCAGTTCTTC.

A few counts support this clone. The chain couples TRBV10-2 to TRBJ1-1, with D perhaps matching TRBD1 (6 bases). The CDR3 covers 13 residues. Trimming removed 6 bases from V and 1 base from J, with 9 bases in between. From germline, CDR1 is WSHSY and CDR2 SAAADI. DNA for the CDR3: TGCGCCAGCAGAACAGGGCCGAACACTGAAGCTTTCTTT. It is translated as CASRTGPNTEAFF.

The CDR3 here is CASSIGTSGNYEQYF. In DNA form, the CDR3 reads TGTGCCAGTAGTATAGGGACTAGCGGGAACTACGAGCAGTACTTC. This chain links TRBV19 with TRBJ2-7; 12 positions match TRBD2. Germline V CDR1 and CDR2: LNHDA, SQIVND (reference sequence). The junction had 1 base not matched to a gene; V was cut back by 1 base and J by 3 bases. CDR3 length: 15 amino acids.

The chain has TRBV28 and TRBJ1-5; the match to TRBD1 covers 9 bases. The length of the CDR3 is 17 residues. Germline V CDR1 and CDR2: MDHEN, SYDVKM. The V gene end was trimmed by 1 base and the J gene end by 0 bases; junction bases not matched to a gene: 4. Here the CDR3 reads CASSLYRGQVSNQPQHF. CDR3 bases: TGTGCCAGCAGTTTATACAGGGGGCAAGTTAGCAATCAGCCCCAGCATTTT.

The chain's CDR3 is CATGRQGLGGELFF. CDR3 bases: TGTGCCACGGGACGACAGGGGCTTGGCGGGGAGCTGTTTTTT. This chain links TRBV19 with TRBJ2-2; 8 bases match TRBD1. This CDR3 has 14 residues. Germline trimming cut 10 bases from V and 7 bases from J; bases unmatched to any gene: 11. Germline-derived CDR1 and CDR2 are LNHDA and SQIVND (reference sequence).

CDR3 sequence reads: CASSLQVDTEAFF. Here the CDR3 DNA reads TGTGCCAGCAGCTTGCAGGTCGACACTGAAGCTTTCTTT. This chain joins TRBV11-2 and TRBJ1-1, with D unclear. Trimming took 3 bases from V and 3 from J, leaving 8 bases between them. In germline, CDR1 is SGHAT, CDR2 FQNNGV. The CDR3 is made up of 13 amino acids.

This clone was detected only a few times. This chain joins TRBV19 and TRBJ1-1; TRBD1 matches 9 bases. The germline gives CDR1 LNHDA, CDR2 SQIVND (reference sequence). This CDR3 is 15 amino acids long. The V gene end was trimmed by 6 bases and the J gene end by 11 bases; junction bases not matched to a gene: 16. This chain's CDR3 is CASRGMGTGGFGAFF. Written as DNA, the CDR3 is TGTGCCAGTAGGGGGATGGGAACAGGGGGCTTCGGTGCTTTCTTT. Full variable domain (rest looked up from reference TRBV19 and TRBJ1-1): DGGITQSPKYLFRKEGQNVTLSCEQNLNHDAMYWYRQDPGQGLRLIYYSQIVNDFQKGDIAEGYSVSREKKESFPLTVTSAQKNPTAFYLCASRGMGTGGFGAFFGQGTRLTVV.

The chain combines TRBV5-4 with TRBJ2-1; TRBD1 agrees at 12 bases. The CDR3 is 14 amino acids. CDR1 and CDR2 (germline): SGHNT, YYREEE (reference sequence). J was trimmed by 8 bases and V by 4 bases; bases with no gene match: 4. The CDR3 DNA reads TGTGCCAGCAGCGGCGGGACAGGGGGCTATGAGCAGTTCTTC. It specifies CASSGGTGGYEQFF.